One sample yielded the 31 T cell receptor beta chains listed below, sequenced in a study of blood T cell repertoires in COVID-19 (dated by TCRdb to 2019 to 2021). Library method: the immunoSEQ multiplex PCR assay. TCRdb retrieved this table from immuneACCESS and kept in-frame rearrangements only. Not all clones are present; in checked studies, unresolved V genes account for under half, and no reason is known for the remainder. This sample lists about 240,000 clones; about nine tenths were detected once. 6.2% of the sample comes from the top ten. What was sequenced was peripheral blood. The receptors derive from a man aged 60-69 years with acute or convalescent COVID-19.

The gene calls are TRBV3-1 (or the pseudogene TRBV3-2) and TRBJ2-7; 7 bases map to TRBD1. Unmatched junction bases numbered 8, after V lost 2 bases and J lost 10 bases. The CDR3 covers 13 residues. CDR1 and CDR2 from the germline V gene are LGHDT and YNNKEL (reference sequence). For the CDR3, the DNA is TGTGCCAGCAGCCAACTGGGGACAGCGGACCAGTACTTC. It encodes CASSQLGTADQYF.

This clone was found once. The chain has TRBV2 and TRBJ2-7; 15 positions match TRBD2. The germline V gene encodes CDR1 SNHLY and CDR2 FYNNEI. The V segment lost 6 bases and the J segment 7 bases; nucleotides outside the gene matches: 4. The CDR3 is 14 amino acids. The CDR3 region is CASSGLAGGGEQYF. Written as DNA, the CDR3 is TGTGCCAGCAGCGGACTAGCGGGAGGGGGTGAGCAGTACTTC.

Written as DNA, the CDR3 is TGTGCCAGCAGCCTTACCGGAGCCTACGAGCAGTACTTC. It codes for CASSLTGAYEQYF. The chain joins TRBV14 to TRBJ2-7; D remains unclear. In germline, CDR1 is SGHDN, CDR2 FVKESK. The V end lost 4 bases, the J end lost 2 bases, and 9 bases lay between the germline ends. The CDR3 sequence is 13 residues long. The complete variable domain, with remaining parts taken from reference TRBV14 and TRBJ2-7, reads EAGVTQFPSHSVIEKGQTVTLRCDPISGHDNLYWYRRVMGKEIKFLLHFVKESKQDESGMPNNRFLAERTGGTYSTLKVQPAELEDSGVYFCASSLTGAYEQYFGPGTRLTVT.

The V gene is TRBV30, the J gene TRBJ2-2, with 7 nucleotides matching TRBD1. CDR1 and CDR2 (germline): GTSNPN, SVGIG (reference sequence). The CDR3 length is 15 residues. The junction had 5 bases not matched to a gene; V was cut back by 0 bases and J by 4 bases. DNA of the CDR3: TGTGCCTGGAGTGTCAGAAGGGGGCTCACCGGGGAGCTGTTTTTT. It yields the protein CAWSVRRGLTGELFF.

The chain is built from TRBV29-1 and TRBJ2-7, with TRBD2 matching 8 bases. The CDR3 runs 13 residues. The germline CDR1 and CDR2 sequences are SQVTM and ANQGSEA. V shed 6 bases and J 5 bases; nucleotides not matched to a gene: 9. Here the CDR3 reads CSVGVGLGNEQYF. CDR3 nucleotide sequence: TGCAGCGTGGGGGTGGGACTAGGGAACGAGCAGTACTTC.

V usage is TRBV25-1 and J usage is TRBJ2-7, with TRBD2 identical over 14 bases. V dropped 4 bases and J dropped 7; count of bases not matched to a gene: 6. CDR1 is MGHDK and CDR2 is SYGVNS in the germline V gene. The CDR3 is made up of 15 amino acids. The CDR3 DNA reads TGTGCCAGCAGTGGACTAGCGGGAGGGCCAGGAGAGCAGTACTTC. Its translation is CASSGLAGGPGEQYF.

This clone appeared a single time. The chain links TRBV7-9 to TRBJ1-4; D perhaps matches TRBD1 (6 bases). Trimming pared 6 bases from V and 7 bases from J, leaving 15 bases between. Germline V gene lookup returns CDR1 SEHNR and CDR2 FQNEAQ (reference sequence). The length of the CDR3 is 14 residues. CDR3 loop: CASSLGGAGEKLFF. CDR3 DNA sequence: TGTGCCAGCAGTCTAGGGGGGGCTGGTGAAAAACTGTTTTTT.

V gene TRBV5-3 combines with J gene TRBJ2-7; 13 nucleotides align to TRBD2. TRBV5-3 is sorted into the ORF group, with uncertain function. After removal of 4 bases from V and 4 bases from J, the junction contained 2 bases not matched to a gene. The CDR3 length is 14 residues. The CDR3 coding sequence is TGTGCCAGAAGCCGGACTAGCGGGAGATACGAGCAGTACTTC. Its protein is CARSRTSGRYEQYF.

The V call is TRBV5-1, the J call TRBJ1-3; D remains unclear. Trimming stripped 5 bases from V and 0 bases from J, with 6 bases between. The germline V gene has CDR1 SGHRS and CDR2 YFSETQ. The CDR3 runs to 13 residues. The CDR3 loop is CASSDYSGNTIYF. The CDR3 DNA sequence: TGCGCCAGCAGTGACTACTCTGGAAACACCATATATTTT.

The CDR3: CASTISQGTEAFF. The CDR3 DNA follows: TGTGCCAGCACTATATCCCAGGGCACTGAAGCTTTCTTT. The chain employs TRBV25-1 and TRBJ1-1; tentatively, D is TRBD1 (5 bases). CDR1 MGHDK and CDR2 SYGVNS come from the germline V gene. The CDR3 has 13 amino acids. The V end lost 7 bases, the J end lost 4 bases, and 13 bases lay between the germline ends.

This sequence joins TRBV5-1 and TRBJ2-5, with D possibly matching TRBD2 (6 bases). The germline CDR1 and CDR2 sequences are SGHRS and YFSETQ. This CDR3 comprises 15 residues. Trimming removed 0 bases at V and 4 bases at J, with 13 bases between. The CDR3, as DNA: TGCGCCAGCAGCTTGGAGGCGGGGTCTGGAGAGACCCAGTACTTC. Amino acid sequence: CASSLEAGSGETQYF.

The V gene is TRBV11-3, the J gene TRBJ2-7, with 7 bases lining up with TRBD2. The CDR3 loop spans 14 amino acids. Unmatched junction bases numbered 8, after V lost 8 bases and J lost 1 base. Germline V gives CDR1 SGHNT, CDR2 YENEEA. The chain's CDR3 is CASRWGGDSYEQYF. CDR3 DNA sequence: TGTGCCAGCCGGTGGGGGGGGGATTCCTACGAGCAGTACTTC. Looking up the rest from reference TRBV11-3 and TRBJ2-7 gives the full variable domain: EAGVVQSPRYKIIEKKQPVAFWCNPISGHNTLYWYLQNLGQGPELLIRYENEEAVDDSQLPKDRFSAERLKGVDSTLKIQPAELGDSAVYLCASRWGGDSYEQYFGPGTRLTVT.

This chain connects TRBV4-3 to TRBJ2-7; 8 nucleotides agree with TRBD1. Looked up from germline, CDR1 is LGHNA and CDR2 is YSLEER. The CDR3 extends over 14 amino acids. Losses at the gene ends were 5 bases for V and 2 bases for J; bases not matched to a gene: 5. Here the CDR3 DNA reads TGCGCCAGCAGCTTAGGACAGGGACCCTACGAGCAGTACTTC. Its translation is CASSLGQGPYEQYF.

CDR3 bases: TGTGCCAGCAGTCGTAGACAGGGGTGGACCGGGGAGCTGTTTTTT. Its translation: CASSRRQGWTGELFF. The chain is built from TRBV9 and TRBJ2-2; 8 positions agree with TRBD1. The CDR3 sequence is 15 residues long. With 5 bases clipped from V and 5 bases from J, the junction kept 8 bases outside the gene matches. Germline loops: CDR1 SGDLS, CDR2 YYNGEE.

DNA of the CDR3: TGTGCCAGCAGGGGCGGTTCGGGGGGTGGCGAAAAACTGTTTTTT. This encodes CASRGGSGGGEKLFF. V is TRBV7-2 and J is TRBJ1-4; D might be TRBD1 (5 bases). With 6 bases removed from V and 8 bases from J, the gap between germline ends came to 19 bases. From germline, CDR1 is SGHTA and CDR2 FQGNSA. This CDR3 comprises 15 residues. The full variable domain, with the rest looked up from reference TRBV7-2 and TRBJ1-4, is GAGVSQSPSNKVTEKGKDVELRCDPISGHTALYWYRQSLGQGLEFLIYFQGNSAPDKSGLPSDRFSAERTGGSVSTLTIQRTQQEDSAVYLCASRGGSGGGEKLFFGSGTQLSVL.

The chain couples TRBV3-1 (or the pseudogene TRBV3-2) to TRBJ1-2; weak D call: TRBD1 (5 bases). Trimming stripped 4 bases from V and 6 bases from J, with 18 bases between. The CDR3 covers 15 residues. From germline, CDR1 is LGHDT and CDR2 YNNKEL (reference sequence). CDR3 nucleotides: TGTGCCAGCAGCCCAAGAGGTGGCAGGGCTGATGGCTACACCTTC. This sequence encodes CASSPRGGRADGYTF.

The rearrangement joins TRBV11-3 to TRBJ2-5; TRBD1 agrees at 7 bases. Germline lookup yields CDR1 SGHNT and CDR2 YENEEA. After removal of 3 bases from V and 6 bases from J, the junction contained 4 bases not matched to a gene. The CDR3 is 13 amino acids. The CDR3 loop is CASSFDRAQTQYF. As DNA, the CDR3 is TGTGCCAGCAGCTTCGACAGGGCTCAGACCCAGTACTTC.

The count of this clone is one. The chain carries TRBV30 and TRBJ1-5; TRBD1 is a possible D gene (6 bases). This CDR3 is 14 amino acids long. Trimming removed 3 bases from V and 4 bases from J, with 13 bases in between. CDR1 is GTSNPN, CDR2 SVGIG, per germline (reference sequence). The CDR3 bases are TGTGCCTGGAGCAAGGGGGACCCTAATCAGCCCCAGCATTTT. Translation gives CAWSKGDPNQPQHF.

The table lists this clone with a count of one. V is TRBV6-2 or TRBV6-3 and J is TRBJ1-5; D perhaps matches TRBD1 (5 bases). V shed 5 bases and J shed 7 bases, with 12 bases lying between them. The CDR3 has 13 amino acids. The germline V gene encodes CDR1 MNHEY and CDR2 SVGEGT. CDR3 region: CASSPQRDQPQHF. In DNA, the CDR3 is TGTGCCAGCAGTCCCCAGCGGGACCAGCCCCAGCATTTT.

This chain uses TRBV30 with TRBJ1-1; 10 bases are a match to TRBD1. CDR3 length: 14 amino acids. V lost 4 bases to trimming and J lost 3 bases; unmatched junction nucleotides: 5. The germline gives CDR1 GTSNPN, CDR2 SVGIG (reference sequence). The CDR3 is CAWTEDRGDTEAFF. The CDR3 DNA reads as TGTGCCTGGACCGAGGACAGGGGGGACACTGAAGCTTTCTTT.

The genes are TRBV28 and TRBJ2-2; 7 bases fit TRBD1. In germline, CDR1 is MDHEN, CDR2 SYDVKM. V lost 8 bases and J lost 6; bases outside the gene matches: 9. CDR3 size: 14 residues. The DNA of the CDR3 is TGTGCCAGCCAAGGGGGCGAATTCGCCGGGGAGCTGTTTTTT. This encodes CASQGGEFAGELFF.

This chain joins TRBV19 and TRBJ2-1; the D gene is possibly TRBD2 (6 bases). CDR1 is LNHDA and CDR2 is SQIVND in the germline V gene (reference sequence). The CDR3 loop spans 17 amino acids. Trimming cost V 0 bases and J 1 base, with 13 bases left between them. The CDR3 DNA reads TGTGCCAGTAGTATAGAGCTGGCTGGGAGGTCCTACAATGAGCAGTTCTTC. This translates into CASSIELAGRSYNEQFF.

This clone was observed once. V and J are TRBV7-8 and TRBJ1-4; D is uncertain. With 5 bases removed from V and 8 bases from J, the gap between germline ends came to 18 bases. The germline V gene has CDR1 SGHVS and CDR2 FQNEAQ. The CDR3 covers 15 residues. For the CDR3, the DNA is TGTGCCAGCAGCGGGAGAGGTGACATGATAGAAAAACTGTTTTTT. Encoded protein: CASSGRGDMIEKLFF.

The V and J genes are TRBV7-2 and TRBJ2-7, with a tentative D call TRBD1 (6 bases). This CDR3 is 14 amino acids long. Germline values: CDR1 SGHTA, CDR2 FQGNSA. With 1 base removed from V and 2 bases from J, the gap between germline ends came to 9 bases. The CDR3 is CASSLDGGPYEQYF. Written as DNA, the CDR3 is TGTGCCAGCAGCTTAGATGGGGGCCCCTACGAGCAGTACTTC. The variable domain in full, with the rest retrieved from reference TRBV7-2 and TRBJ2-7, is GAGVSQSPSNKVTEKGKDVELRCDPISGHTALYWYRQSLGQGLEFLIYFQGNSAPDKSGLPSDRFSAERTGGSVSTLTIQRTQQEDSAVYLCASSLDGGPYEQYFGPGTRLTVT.

This clone was observed a few times. This chain connects TRBV15 to TRBJ1-3; the D gene is possibly TRBD1 (6 bases). The CDR3 spans 17 residues. The V gene's germline CDR1 is LNHNV and CDR2 YYDKDF (reference sequence). The ends were cut back, 5 bases at V and 3 bases at J, with 20 bases in the middle. In nucleotides, the CDR3 is TGTGCCACCAGCCAAAACAGGGAAATCTGGAATGGAAACACCATATATTTT. It yields the protein CATSQNREIWNGNTIYF.

This clone was detected only a few times. The chain joins TRBV5-1 to TRBJ1-2; 9 bases line up with TRBD1. The trim removed 4 bases at V and 4 bases at J, leaving 5 bases unmatched. Germline assignment: CDR1 SGHRS and CDR2 YFSETQ. This CDR3 comprises 14 residues. CDR3 coding DNA: TGCGCCAGCAGCCTACAGGGGGCTGGCTATGGCTACACCTTC. Its translation: CASSLQGAGYGYTF.

This rearrangement joins TRBV9 to TRBJ2-7; the match to TRBD1 covers 7 bases. Per germline, CDR1 SGDLS and CDR2 YYNGEE. V gave up 0 bases and J gave up 2 bases; unmatched junction bases: 8. The length of the CDR3 is 16 residues. The chain's CDR3 is CASSVDLGQSTYEQYF. In DNA, the CDR3 is TGTGCCAGCAGCGTAGATTTGGGACAGTCTACCTACGAGCAGTACTTC. Full variable domain (remainder filled in from reference TRBV9 and TRBJ2-7): DSGVTQTPKHLITATGQRVTLRCSPRSGDLSVYWYQQSLDQGLQFLIQYYNGEERAKGNILERFSAQQFPDLHSELNLSSLELGDSALYFCASSVDLGQSTYEQYFGPGTRLTVT.

The chain has TRBV6-5 and TRBJ2-1; 7 nucleotides match TRBD2. The CDR3 runs to 14 residues. The germline gives CDR1 MNHEY, CDR2 SVGAGI. Trimming cost V 7 bases and J 9 bases; bases outside gene matches: 12. The CDR3 reads CASTPGSGFSEQFF. The CDR3 bases are TGTGCCAGCACCCCGGGTAGCGGGTTCAGTGAGCAGTTCTTC.

The rearrangement joins TRBV4-1 to TRBJ2-7; D ambiguous. CDR1 is MGHRA, CDR2 YSYEKL, per germline. The V end lost 1 base, the J end lost 6 bases, and 10 bases lay between the germline ends. The CDR3 is made up of 13 amino acids. CDR3: CASSQAVVPEQYF. CDR3 DNA: TGCGCCAGCAGCCAAGCTGTAGTGCCCGAGCAGTACTTC.

This clone was seen once. V gene TRBV9 combines with J gene TRBJ2-7; D is possibly TRBD2 (5 bases). Trimming pared 0 bases from V and 3 bases from J, leaving 7 bases between. Germline assignment: CDR1 SGDLS and CDR2 YYNGEE. The CDR3 spans 13 residues. CDR3 nucleotides: TGTGCCAGCAGCGTAGCAGAGGGCTACGAGCAGTACTTC. It translates to CASSVAEGYEQYF. Full variable domain (outside the CDR3, taken from reference TRBV9 and TRBJ2-7): DSGVTQTPKHLITATGQRVTLRCSPRSGDLSVYWYQQSLDQGLQFLIQYYNGEERAKGNILERFSAQQFPDLHSELNLSSLELGDSALYFCASSVAEGYEQYFGPGTRLTVT.

J is TRBJ2-7 and V is TRBV24-1; 9 nucleotides agree with TRBD1. The CDR3 loop spans 14 amino acids. J gave up 5 bases and V 4 bases, and 5 bases lay outside the gene matches. Germline CDR1 KGHDR, CDR2 SFDVKD. The CDR3 reads CATSEGQGLHEQYF. The CDR3 nucleotides are TGTGCCACCAGTGAGGGACAGGGTCTCCACGAGCAGTACTTC.